This T cell receptor (beta chain) was identified during a study of cytomegalovirus exposure and HLA in healthy donors. Amplification used 60 Vbeta primers and 13 Jbeta primers. Using immunoSEQ multiplex PCR, the repertoire was profiled, and TCRdb retains in-frame clones only, with some absent. The sample lists 75,000 to 90,000 clones, under 85% occurring once. Findings and caveats of the study: Reportedly, HLA-A and HLA-B alleles of most subjects were accurately predicted from TCR beta. For most TCR beta V segments, an earlier analysis put the productive rate at about 87% or about 30% of the time. There were some public TCRs occurring in many donors, but most TCR sequences were rare.

There were likely unrecorded immune exposures, though donors were nominally healthy when sampled. Turning to this clone: The antigen is undetermined.

This receptor was obtained from a woman between 35 and 50 years old in good health and CMV-seropositive. The sample consisted of PBMCs.

The CDR3 nucleotides read TGTGCCAGCAGCTTAGGGACTAGCGGCTCTTACGAGCAGTACTTC. It translates to CASSLGTSGSYEQYF. V and J are TRBV7-2 and TRBJ2-7; 10 positions match TRBD2. The V gene's germline CDR1 is SGHTA and CDR2 FQGNSA. The ends lost 1 base at V and 4 bases at J; junction bases unmatched: 4. CDR3 length: 15 residues.